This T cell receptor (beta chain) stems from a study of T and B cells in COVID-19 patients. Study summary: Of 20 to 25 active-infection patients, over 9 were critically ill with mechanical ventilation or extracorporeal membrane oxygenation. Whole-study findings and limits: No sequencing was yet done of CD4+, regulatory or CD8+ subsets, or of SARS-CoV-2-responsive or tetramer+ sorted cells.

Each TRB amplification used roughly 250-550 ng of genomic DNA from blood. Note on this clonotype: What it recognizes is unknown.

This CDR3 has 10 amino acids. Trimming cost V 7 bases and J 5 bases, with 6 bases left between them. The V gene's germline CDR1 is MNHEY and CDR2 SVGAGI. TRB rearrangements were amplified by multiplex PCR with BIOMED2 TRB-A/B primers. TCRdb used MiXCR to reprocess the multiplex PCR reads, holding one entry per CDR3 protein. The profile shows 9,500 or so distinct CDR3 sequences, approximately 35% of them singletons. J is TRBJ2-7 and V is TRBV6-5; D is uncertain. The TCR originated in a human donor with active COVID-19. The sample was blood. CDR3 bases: TGTGCCAGCACTAGAAACGAGCAGTACTTC. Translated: CASTRNEQYF.